The entry that follows covers one TCR beta chain sequence. Its antigen is undetermined. Germline V gives CDR1 MNHEY, CDR2 SVGEGT. CDR3 size: 14 residues. Trimming removed 2 bases at V and 3 bases at J, with 8 bases between. Measured with immunoSEQ multiplex PCR; TCRdb has only the in-frame clones, and not every one. Of about 120,000 clones listed, around 91% were seen once; the top ten hold about 4.2%. The data are from a study of T cell responses to AZD1222 COVID-19 vaccine. The study's findings and limits: Two AZD1222 administrations were followed by greater Spike-specific TCR breadth and depth. Donor demographics were predominantly white British with a female majority; clonal diversity may be underestimated. CD4 TCRs linked to vaccination spanned spike, dominating at 160-218 and 743-854.

The origin of this receptor is an adult in good health. This sample comprised peripheral blood, obtained on day 0 of MenACWY control vaccination. V and J are TRBV6-2 or TRBV6-3 and TRBJ2-1; possible D gene TRBD1, 5 bases. CDR3 nucleotides: TGTGCCAGCAGTTACAGGGGAAACTACAATGAGCAGTTCTTC. Amino acids: CASSYRGNYNEQFF.